These 16 T cell receptor beta chains originate from one sample sequenced in a study of OX40 agonist ivuxolimab in advanced cancers. Measured with immunoSEQ multiplex PCR; TCRdb has only the in-frame clones, and not every one. The data show 42,000 or so clones, about 86% seen once. Sequenced here: CD4+ or CD8+ T cells sorted from blood, sampled in a trial of the OX40 agonist ivuxolimab. These receptors were taken from an adult with an advanced solid tumor such as melanoma, head and neck, liver or kidney cancer.

V is TRBV30 and J is TRBJ2-1, with TRBD2 matching 11 bases. V lost 0 bases to trimming and J lost 9 bases; unmatched junction nucleotides: 13. Germline assignment: CDR1 GTSNPN and CDR2 SVGIG (reference sequence). The CDR3 extends over 17 amino acids. CDR3 in DNA: TGTGCCTGGAGTGTAAGGGCGTCTAGCGGGAGGTCCCTTGAGCAGTTCTTC. Its protein product is CAWSVRASSGRSLEQFF.

V usage is TRBV6-5 and J usage is TRBJ2-7; 7 bases align to TRBD2. CDR3 length: 13 amino acids. Per germline, CDR1 MNHEY and CDR2 SVGAGI. Trimming at V came to 5 bases and at J to 7 bases, leaving 8 bases not matched to a gene. CDR3 region: CASSLGGSKEQYF. CDR3 bases: TGTGCCAGCAGTCTCGGGGGGTCCAAGGAGCAGTACTTC.

Only one count was recorded for this clone. The chain links TRBV18 to TRBJ2-2; TRBD1 or TRBD2 may be the D gene (5 bases each). The CDR3 has 16 amino acids. Trimming shortened V by 2 bases and J by 6 bases, and 16 bases separated the two germline ends. Germline V CDR1 and CDR2: KGHSH, LQKENI. The CDR3 nucleotides are TGTGCCAGCTCACCAGAGGGACCACGTACACCCGGGGAGCTGTTTTTT. Protein: CASSPEGPRTPGELFF.

The chain recombines TRBV11-2 with TRBJ2-6; D may be TRBD1 or TRBD2 (6 bases each). Trimming removed 4 bases from V and 4 bases from J, with 14 bases in between. Germline V gene lookup returns CDR1 SGHAT and CDR2 FQNNGV. This CDR3 has 16 residues. The CDR3 spells CASSSRGVAGANVLTF. In DNA, the CDR3 is TGTGCCAGCAGCTCGAGGGGGGTGGCCGGGGCCAACGTCCTGACTTTC.

The chain links TRBV28 to TRBJ2-1; D remains ambiguous. The CDR3 totals 13 residues. The germline V and J ends were trimmed by 2 bases and 7 bases, with 9 bases remaining between them. Germline loops: CDR1 MDHEN, CDR2 SYDVKM. The CDR3 protein is CASSLPFQNEQFF. The CDR3 region has the DNA TGTGCCAGCAGTTTACCTTTCCAGAATGAGCAGTTCTTC.

J is TRBJ1-1 and V is TRBV6-1; D call uncertain. Germline-derived CDR1 and CDR2 are MNHNS and SASEGT. The CDR3 has 15 residues. Trimming took off 3 bases at V and 6 bases at J, with 17 bases between the two ends. The CDR3 DNA reads as TGTGCCAGCAGTGAGATAGGGAGGGAGACCCCTGAAGCTTTCTTT. It translates to CASSEIGRETPEAFF.

This clone appeared a single time. V gene TRBV4-1 combines with J gene TRBJ2-3; tentatively, D is TRBD1 (5 bases). The V gene's germline CDR1 is MGHRA and CDR2 YSYEKL. CDR3 length: 14 residues. V was pared by 2 bases and J by 4 bases, with 10 bases between. CDR3 sequence (DNA): TGCGCCAGCAGCCAACCAGGGATTCCAGATACGCAGTATTTT. Its translation is CASSQPGIPDTQYF.

The CDR3 nucleotides read TGTGCCAGCAGTGCTAGCAGGAATTCCTACGAGCAGTACTTC. Its protein product is CASSASRNSYEQYF. This rearrangement joins TRBV27 to TRBJ2-7; possible D gene TRBD2, 5 bases. Germline assignment: CDR1 MNHEY and CDR2 SMNVEV (reference sequence). The CDR3 covers 14 residues. V lost 5 bases to trimming and J lost 1 base, with 12 bases between them.

The chain couples TRBV19 to TRBJ1-4; D is perhaps TRBD1 (5 bases). This CDR3 has 14 amino acids. CDR1 and CDR2 from the germline V gene are LNHDA and SQIVND (reference sequence). Between the trimmed V and J ends, which lost 3 bases and 8 bases, there was a span of 13 bases. CDR3 coding DNA: TGTGCCAGTAGTATGCGGGGGGGGAGAGAAAAACTGTTTTTT. It codes for CASSMRGGREKLFF.

Regarding this clone: Other DNA sequences in this specimen translate into the identical CDR3. CDR3 amino acids: CASSSPPDTQYF. The DNA for the CDR3 is TGTGCCAGCAGTTCCCCCCCAGATACGCAGTATTTT. The rearrangement links TRBV28 to TRBJ2-3; D uncertain. V lost 4 bases, J lost 4 bases, and 6 bases lay in between. CDR1 and CDR2 (germline): MDHEN, SYDVKM. The CDR3 loop spans 12 amino acids.

This chain joins TRBV2 and TRBJ2-7; D possibly corresponds to TRBD1 (6 bases). Germline V gene lookup returns CDR1 SNHLY and CDR2 FYNNEI. The CDR3 spans 15 residues. V was trimmed by 4 bases and J by 4 bases, leaving 17 bases between them. CDR3 in DNA: TGTGCCAGCAGTGTGGCGCAGGGGCGGTTGTACGAGCAGTACTTC. Translated: CASSVAQGRLYEQYF.

V usage is TRBV7-2 and J usage is TRBJ2-3; TRBD2 might be the D (6 bases). CDR3 length equals 15 residues. The germline V gene has CDR1 SGHTA and CDR2 FQGNSA. Trimming pared 3 bases from V and 2 bases from J, leaving 12 bases between. The CDR3 sequence is CASSFERVITDTQYF. DNA of the CDR3: TGTGCCAGCAGCTTTGAGCGGGTAATCACAGATACGCAGTATTTT.

V gene TRBV11-2 combines with J gene TRBJ2-1, with D perhaps matching TRBD2 (6 bases). V lost 3 bases to trimming and J lost 7 bases, with 10 bases between them. The germline V gene encodes CDR1 SGHAT and CDR2 FQNNGV. This CDR3 is 13 amino acids long. The CDR3 here is CASSFFGSNEQFF. The CDR3 region has the DNA TGTGCCAGCAGCTTCTTCGGGAGTAATGAGCAGTTCTTC.

The chain is built from TRBV29-1 and TRBJ2-7; 7 nucleotides line up with TRBD2. Germline V gene lookup returns CDR1 SQVTM and CDR2 ANQGSEA. This CDR3 contains 12 residues. V dropped 3 bases and J dropped 7; count of bases not matched to a gene: 6. The CDR3 region is CSVEEGRGEQYF. The CDR3 DNA is TGCAGCGTTGAGGAGGGGAGGGGAGAGCAGTACTTC.

CDR3 sequence: CASSLLGGQPQHF. The CDR3 DNA follows: TGTGCCAGCAGTCTACTAGGGGGTCAGCCCCAGCATTTT. The chain has TRBV28 and TRBJ1-5; the D gene is possibly TRBD1 (6 bases). The CDR3 spans 13 residues. The V gene's germline CDR1 is MDHEN and CDR2 SYDVKM. V dropped 5 bases and J dropped 6 bases, with 11 bases sitting between them. The full variable domain, in which reference TRBV28 and TRBJ1-5 provide the parts outside the CDR3, is DVKVTQSSRYLVKRTGEKVFLECVQDMDHENMFWYRQDPGLGLRLIYFSYDVKMKEKGDIPEGYSVSREKKERFSLILESASTNQTSMYLCASSLLGGQPQHFGDGTRLSIL.

This clone has just one count. The V and J genes are TRBV30 and TRBJ2-1; TRBD2 aligns across 8 bases. Germline lookup yields CDR1 GTSNPN and CDR2 SVGIG (reference sequence). This CDR3 has 14 amino acids. Germline trimming cut 8 bases from V and 2 bases from J; bases unmatched to any gene: 8. The CDR3 DNA sequence: TGTGCCGGAATAAAGCGGGAGACCTACAATGAGCAGTTCTTC. Translated, it gives CAGIKRETYNEQFF.